This T cell receptor beta chain was identified during a study of shared clonotypes between healthy human individuals. General observations from the study: The study generally estimated greater richness for naive than memory subsets.

It was across several immunoSEQ plates that each subset's genomic DNA was evenly split. TCRdb keeps only in-frame clones here, not all; method: immunoSEQ multiplex PCR. Among under 2.5 million clones listed, under 95% were seen once. Germline lookup yields CDR1 SGHNT and CDR2 YYREEE (reference sequence). V lost 8 bases, J lost 6 bases, and 8 bases stayed unmatched. The CDR3 has 13 amino acids. A remark on this clone: Its matching antigen is unknown.

The chain has TRBV5-4 and TRBJ2-7, with 10 bases aligning to TRBD2. The source of this sequence is a man younger than 35 in good health. Some clones in this sample may be carry-over from other donors' samples. Material: naive CD4+ T cells from PBMCs. Subset meaning: CD45RA+ positively selected. CDR3 in amino acids: CARGTSGTLEQYF. CDR3 sequence (DNA): TGTGCCAGAGGTACTAGCGGGACACTCGAGCAGTACTTC. The full variable domain, in which reference TRBV5-4 and TRBJ2-7 provide the parts outside the CDR3, is ETGVTQSPTHLIKTRGQQVTLRCSSQSGHNTVSWYQQALGQGPQFIFQYYREEENGRGNFPPRFSGLQFPNYSSELNVNALELDDSALYLCARGTSGTLEQYFGPGTRLTVT.